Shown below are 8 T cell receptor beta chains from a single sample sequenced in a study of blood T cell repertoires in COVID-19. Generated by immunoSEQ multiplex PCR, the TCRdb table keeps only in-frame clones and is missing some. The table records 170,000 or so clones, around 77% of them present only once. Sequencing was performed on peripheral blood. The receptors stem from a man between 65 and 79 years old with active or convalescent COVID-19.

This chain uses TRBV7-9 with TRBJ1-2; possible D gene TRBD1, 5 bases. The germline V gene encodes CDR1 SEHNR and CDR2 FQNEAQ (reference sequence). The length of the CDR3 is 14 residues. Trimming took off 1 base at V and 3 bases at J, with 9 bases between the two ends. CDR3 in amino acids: CASSLDQGHYGYTF. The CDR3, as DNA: TGTGCCAGCAGCTTAGATCAGGGCCACTATGGCTACACCTTC.

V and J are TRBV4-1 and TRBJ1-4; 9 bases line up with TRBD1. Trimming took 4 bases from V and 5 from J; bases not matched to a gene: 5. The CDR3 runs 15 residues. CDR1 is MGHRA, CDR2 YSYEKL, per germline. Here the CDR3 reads CASSPGGTGNEKLFF. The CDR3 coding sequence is TGCGCCAGCAGCCCAGGAGGGACAGGGAATGAAAAACTGTTTTTT.

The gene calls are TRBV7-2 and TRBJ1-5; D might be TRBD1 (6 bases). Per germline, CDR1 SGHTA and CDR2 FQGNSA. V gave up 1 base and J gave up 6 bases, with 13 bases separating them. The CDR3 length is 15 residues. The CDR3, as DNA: TGTGCCAGCAGCTTAGTAGGGGGGGGCTCTCAGCCCCAGCATTTT. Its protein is CASSLVGGGSQPQHF.

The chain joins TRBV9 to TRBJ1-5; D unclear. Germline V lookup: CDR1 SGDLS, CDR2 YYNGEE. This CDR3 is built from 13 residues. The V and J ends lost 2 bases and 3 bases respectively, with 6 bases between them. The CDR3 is CASSVGLNQPQHF. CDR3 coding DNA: TGTGCCAGCAGCGTCGGACTCAATCAGCCCCAGCATTTT.

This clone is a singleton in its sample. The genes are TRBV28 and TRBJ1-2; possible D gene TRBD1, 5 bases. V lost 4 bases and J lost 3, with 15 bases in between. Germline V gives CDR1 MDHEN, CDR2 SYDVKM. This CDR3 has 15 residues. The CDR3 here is CASSYTGTNYYGYTF. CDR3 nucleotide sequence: TGTGCCAGCAGTTATACAGGAACTAACTACTATGGCTACACCTTC.

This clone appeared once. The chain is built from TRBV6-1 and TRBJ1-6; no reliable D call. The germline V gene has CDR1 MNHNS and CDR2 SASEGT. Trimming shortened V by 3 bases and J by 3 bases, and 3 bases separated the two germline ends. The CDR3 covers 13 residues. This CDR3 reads CASSDSYNSPLHF. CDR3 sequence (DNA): TGTGCCAGCAGTGACAGCTATAATTCACCCCTCCACTTT.

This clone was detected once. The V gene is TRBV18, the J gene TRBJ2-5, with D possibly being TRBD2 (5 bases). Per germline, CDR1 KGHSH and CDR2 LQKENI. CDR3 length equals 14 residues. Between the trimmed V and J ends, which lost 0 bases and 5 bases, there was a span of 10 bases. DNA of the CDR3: TGTGCCAGCTCACCACCGGCTAGCCGTGAGACCCAGTACTTC. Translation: CASSPPASRETQYF.

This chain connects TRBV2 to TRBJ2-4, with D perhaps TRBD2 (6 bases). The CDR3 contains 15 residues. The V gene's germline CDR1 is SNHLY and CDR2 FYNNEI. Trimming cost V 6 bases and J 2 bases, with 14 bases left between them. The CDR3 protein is CASSRLVGPKNIQYF. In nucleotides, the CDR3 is TGTGCCAGCAGCAGACTAGTAGGCCCCAAAAACATTCAGTACTTC.